One TCR beta chain is described in this entry. This sample stems from a study of blood T cell repertoires in COVID-19. CDR1 is LNHDA and CDR2 is SQIVND in the germline V gene (reference sequence). The CDR3 sequence is 15 residues long. V shed 6 bases, J shed 9 bases, and the junction held 16 bases outside the gene matches. Original processing methods: Estimated nucleated cell counts came from reference gene primer amplification. Assay used: immunoSEQ multiplex PCR; TCRdb lists only in-frame clones, some missing. From that table come the V and J calls and clone size; the DNA was used to work out D and trimming. The table lists about 140,000 clones, 70% to 90% of them singletons.

This TCR was sampled from a human donor in a cohort sampled during active COVID-19. Sample: peripheral blood. The chain joins TRBV19 to TRBJ1-1; 7 bases agree with TRBD1. The CDR3: CASSTALQRQGQAFF. DNA for the CDR3: TGTGCCAGTAGCACCGCACTACAACGACAGGGCCAAGCTTTCTTT.